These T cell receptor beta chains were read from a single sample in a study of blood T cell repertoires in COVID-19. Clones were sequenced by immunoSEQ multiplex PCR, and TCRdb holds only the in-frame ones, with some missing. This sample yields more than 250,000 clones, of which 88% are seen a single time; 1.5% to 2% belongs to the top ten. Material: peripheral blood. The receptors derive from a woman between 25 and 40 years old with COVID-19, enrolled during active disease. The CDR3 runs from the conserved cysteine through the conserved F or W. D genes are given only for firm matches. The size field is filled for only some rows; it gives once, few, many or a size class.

CDR3: CASSEDRRNYGYTF
DNA: TGTGCCAGCAGTGAAGACAGGCGGAACTATGGCTACACCTTC
J: TRBJ1-2
V: TRBV6-1
D: -
size: -

CDR3: CASSPRQGRYNEQFF
DNA: TGTGCCAGCAGTCCCCGACAGGGTCGGTACAATGAGCAGTTCTTC
J: TRBJ2-1
V: TRBV27
D: TRBD1
size: -

CDR3: CASLNRYRDNSPLHF
DNA: TGTGCCAGCCTAAACCGATACAGGGATAATTCACCCCTCCACTTT
J: TRBJ1-6
V: TRBV27
D: -
size: -

CDR3: CASSISSGGSYNEQFF
DNA: TGTGCCAGTAGTATCTCTAGCGGGGGCTCCTACAATGAGCAGTTCTTC
J: TRBJ2-1
V: TRBV19
D: TRBD2
size: -

CDR3: CASKIGTSGLNEQFF
DNA: TGTGCCAGCAAGATAGGGACTAGCGGGCTCAATGAGCAGTTCTTC
J: TRBJ2-1
V: TRBV2
D: TRBD2
size: -

CDR3: CASSSNRAGELFF
DNA: TGTGCCAGCAGCTCCAACAGGGCCGGGGAGCTGTTTTTT
J: TRBJ2-2
V: TRBV7-3
D: -
size: -

CDR3: CASSLEASGAETQYF
DNA: TGTGCCAGCAGCTTAGAGGCTAGCGGGGCGGAGACCCAGTACTTC
J: TRBJ2-5
V: TRBV7-6
D: TRBD2
size: -

CDR3: CAWASMGNTIYF
DNA: TGTGCCTGGGCTTCTATGGGAAACACCATATATTTT
J: TRBJ1-3
V: TRBV30
D: -
size: -

CDR3: CASSPYRGNTEAFF
DNA: TGTGCCAGCAGTCCCTACCGGGGGAACACTGAAGCTTTCTTT
J: TRBJ1-1
V: TRBV3-1/TRBV3-2
D: -
size: -

CDR3: CASSVQGDTQYF
DNA: TGTGCCAGCAGTGTACAGGGAGATACGCAGTATTTT
J: TRBJ2-3
V: TRBV9
D: -
size: -

CDR3: CASSPTLGAVGNTIYF
DNA: TGTGCCAGCAGCCCGACCCTGGGGGCTGTTGGAAACACCATATATTTT
J: TRBJ1-3
V: TRBV7-9
D: -
size: -

CDR3: CAWSAWTGANYNSPLHF
DNA: TGTGCCTGGAGTGCCTGGACAGGGGCCAACTATAATTCACCCCTCCACTTT
J: TRBJ1-6
V: TRBV30
D: TRBD1
size: -

CDR3: CASSSTGSSFYGYTF
DNA: TGTGCCAGCAGTTCGACAGGGAGCTCTTTCTATGGCTACACCTTC
J: TRBJ1-2
V: TRBV6-5
D: TRBD1
size: -

CDR3: CASSEYADYGYTF
DNA: TGTGCCAGCAGTGAATATGCAGACTATGGCTACACCTTC
J: TRBJ1-2
V: TRBV6-1
D: -
size: few

CDR3: CATSDAGGPLKTQYF
DNA: TGTGCCACCAGTGATGCGGGGGGGCCTCTAAAGACCCAGTACTTC
J: TRBJ2-5
V: TRBV24-1
D: TRBD2
size: -

CDR3: CASRQGANEKLFF
DNA: TGTGCCAGCAGACAGGGAGCTAATGAAAAACTGTTTTTT
J: TRBJ1-4
V: TRBV12-3/TRBV12-4
D: -
size: -

CDR3: CASSYSSGQGFGGYTF
DNA: TGTGCCAGCAGTTACTCTTCTGGACAGGGCTTCGGTGGCTACACCTTC
J: TRBJ1-2
V: TRBV6-5
D: TRBD1
size: -

CDR3: CASRQTGYGGNEQYF
DNA: TGTGCCAGCAGACAAACAGGGTACGGGGGGAACGAGCAGTACTTC
J: TRBJ2-7
V: TRBV6-5
D: -
size: -

CDR3: CASSPSGGPSQYF
DNA: TGTGCCAGCAGTCCTAGCGGGGGTCCATCCCAGTACTTC
J: TRBJ2-5
V: TRBV6-5
D: TRBD2
size: -

CDR3: CASSPQGIISGNTIYF
DNA: TGTGCCAGCAGCCCCCAGGGTATTATTTCTGGAAACACCATATATTTT
J: TRBJ1-3
V: TRBV9
D: -
size: once

CDR3: CASSPGTGGNTEAFF
DNA: TGTGCCAGCAGTCCAGGGACAGGTGGTAACACTGAAGCTTTCTTT
J: TRBJ1-1
V: TRBV6-5
D: TRBD1
size: -

CDR3: CATSVAENYGYTF
DNA: TGTGCCACCAGTGTAGCCGAAAACTATGGCTACACCTTC
J: TRBJ1-2
V: TRBV24-1
D: -
size: -

CDR3: CAVRGQDSPLHF
DNA: TGTGCCGTCAGAGGACAGGACTCACCCCTCCACTTT
J: TRBJ1-6
V: TRBV10-3
D: TRBD1
size: -

CDR3: CASSLVRGPNTEAFF
DNA: TGTGCCAGCAGCTTAGTACGTGGGCCGAACACTGAAGCTTTCTTT
J: TRBJ1-1
V: TRBV7-9
D: -
size: -

CDR3: CAISTTSGLLNTEAFF
DNA: TGTGCCATCAGTACCACCTCAGGGCTCTTGAACACTGAAGCTTTCTTT
J: TRBJ1-1
V: TRBV10-3
D: -
size: -

CDR3: CASSRYRDRSDVGYTF
DNA: TGTGCCAGCAGTCGATACCGGGACAGGAGCGATGTGGGCTACACCTTC
J: TRBJ1-2
V: TRBV28
D: TRBD1
size: -

CDR3: CASSSHRGGTEAFF
DNA: TGTGCCAGCAGCTCCCACAGGGGCGGCACTGAAGCTTTCTTT
J: TRBJ1-1
V: TRBV3-1/TRBV3-2
D: TRBD1
size: -

CDR3: CASSQGIRTQETQYF
DNA: TGCGCCAGCAGCCAAGGAATCAGGACTCAAGAGACCCAGTACTTC
J: TRBJ2-5
V: TRBV4-1
D: -
size: -

CDR3: CASGFRSDYGYTF
DNA: TGTGCTAGTGGTTTTCGCTCGGACTATGGCTACACCTTC
J: TRBJ1-2
V: TRBV12-5
D: -
size: -

CDR3: CASGRVTNYGYTF
DNA: TGTGCCAGTGGGAGGGTTACTAACTATGGCTACACCTTC
J: TRBJ1-2
V: TRBV28
D: -
size: -

CDR3: CASKRTGFYGYTF
DNA: TGTGCCAGCAAAAGAACAGGTTTCTATGGCTACACCTTC
J: TRBJ1-2
V: TRBV6-5
D: -
size: -

CDR3: CASVRGGGNTEAFF
DNA: TGTGCCAGCGTTCGAGGGGGGGGGAACACTGAAGCTTTCTTT
J: TRBJ1-1
V: TRBV3-1/TRBV3-2
D: -
size: -

CDR3: CASSLSYGTGHGYTF
DNA: TGTGCCAGCAGCTTGTCTTATGGGACAGGGCATGGCTACACCTTC
J: TRBJ1-2
V: TRBV5-5
D: TRBD1
size: once

CDR3: CASSLEWHSNQPQHF
DNA: TGTGCCAGCAGCTTAGAATGGCATAGCAATCAGCCCCAGCATTTT
J: TRBJ1-5
V: TRBV7-8
D: -
size: -

CDR3: CSGGSTDTQYF
DNA: TGCAGTGGAGGATCCACAGATACGCAGTATTTT
J: TRBJ2-3
V: TRBV20-1
D: -
size: -

CDR3: CASSIQGNGYTF
DNA: TGTGCCAGTAGTATCCAGGGGAATGGCTACACCTTC
J: TRBJ1-2
V: TRBV19
D: -
size: -

CDR3: CASSYGTGVMSPLHF
DNA: TGTGCCAGCAGTTATGGGACAGGGGTCATGTCACCCCTCCACTTT
J: TRBJ1-6
V: TRBV6-6
D: TRBD1
size: once

CDR3: CASSQSRHTNTGELFF
DNA: TGCGCCAGCAGTCAATCGAGACATACCAACACCGGGGAGCTGTTTTTT
J: TRBJ2-2
V: TRBV23-1
D: -
size: -

CDR3: CASSLEVGRVTDTQYF
DNA: TGTGCCAGCAGCTTGGAGGTGGGCAGGGTGACAGATACGCAGTATTTT
J: TRBJ2-3
V: TRBV5-4
D: -
size: -

CDR3: CASSKDSSRAFF
DNA: TGTGCCAGTAGTAAGGACAGTTCTAGGGCTTTCTTT
J: TRBJ1-1
V: TRBV19
D: -
size: -

CDR3: CASSEALRRETQYF
DNA: TGTGCCAGCAGTGAAGCGCTGAGGAGGGAGACCCAGTACTTC
J: TRBJ2-5
V: TRBV2
D: -
size: -

CDR3: CASSFSWTDQETQYF
DNA: TGTGCCAGCAGCTTCTCTTGGACAGACCAAGAGACCCAGTACTTC
J: TRBJ2-5
V: TRBV5-4
D: -
size: -

CDR3: CASSYSASGGQETQYF
DNA: TGTGCCAGCAGTTACTCGGCTAGTGGGGGCCAGGAGACCCAGTACTTC
J: TRBJ2-5
V: TRBV6-5
D: -
size: once

CDR3: CASSLNAVYGYTF
DNA: TGTGCCAGCAGTCTCAATGCAGTCTATGGCTACACCTTC
J: TRBJ1-2
V: TRBV6-1
D: -
size: -